Below, 7 T cell receptor beta chains from the same sample are listed, as sequenced in a study of blood T cell repertoires in COVID-19 (TCRdb year 2020). Receptor libraries were prepared by the immunoSEQ multiplex PCR assay. This is the immuneACCESS table as TCRdb keeps it, with only in-frame sequences that have V and J called. A part of the clones is gone; compared with another copy, unresolved V genes explain less than half, and the rest is unexplained. This sample gives 200,000 to 250,000 clones in total; roughly 85% of them show up just once. Of the sample, 2.4% falls within the top ten clones. The specimen was peripheral blood. The receptors were sampled from a woman between 70 and 85 years old with COVID-19, enrolled during active disease.

The chain couples TRBV3-1 (or the pseudogene TRBV3-2) to TRBJ2-7; D is possibly TRBD2 (5 bases). Per the germline V gene, CDR1 is LGHDT and CDR2 is YNNKEL (reference sequence). V lost 0 bases and J lost 8, with 11 bases in between. This CDR3 has 13 residues. The CDR3 is CASSQDSLAKQYF. For the CDR3, the DNA is TGTGCCAGCAGCCAAGATAGTCTAGCAAAGCAGTACTTC.

J is TRBJ2-3 and V is TRBV6-2 or TRBV6-3; D possibly corresponds to TRBD2 (6 bases). The V and J ends lost 6 bases and 4 bases respectively, with 23 bases between them. This CDR3 has 17 residues. Germline V gene lookup returns CDR1 MNHEY and CDR2 SVGEGT. CDR3 amino acids: CASSTRGGGISADTQYF. As DNA, the CDR3 is TGTGCCAGCAGCACCCGTGGCGGCGGGATCTCTGCAGATACGCAGTATTTT.

This clone appeared a few times. V and J are TRBV7-3 and TRBJ2-7; the D gene is possibly TRBD2 (6 bases). V lost 5 bases and J 5 bases, leaving 16 bases between the germline ends. The CDR3 totals 14 residues. Germline V gives CDR1 SGHTA, CDR2 FQGTGA. CDR3 protein: CASSRFGGRDEQYF. DNA of the CDR3: TGTGCCAGCAGCCGGTTTGGAGGGCGCGACGAGCAGTACTTC.

The chain links TRBV6-5 to TRBJ1-4; 7 bases line up with TRBD1. Germline V gene data show CDR1 as MNHEY and CDR2 as SVGAGI. The CDR3 sequence is 15 residues long. Trimming at V came to 5 bases and at J to 11 bases, leaving 14 bases not matched to a gene. CDR3 protein: CASSPWDSLNRKLFF. Here the CDR3 DNA reads TGTGCCAGCAGTCCTTGGGACAGCCTAAATAGGAAACTGTTTTTT.

The V gene is TRBV6-1, the J gene TRBJ2-2; possibly TRBD2 for D (7 bases). Germline V lookup: CDR1 MNHNS, CDR2 SASEGT. Trimming removed 4 bases at V and 6 bases at J, with 30 bases between. This CDR3 is built from 20 residues. CDR3 sequence: CASSVRTVVGGPLQAGELFF. The CDR3 region has the DNA TGTGCCAGCAGTGTCCGGACGGTAGTCGGGGGGCCGCTGCAAGCCGGGGAGCTGTTTTTT.

This clone was seen a single time. J is TRBJ1-2 and V is TRBV15; 7 nucleotides align to TRBD1. The CDR3 is 17 residues long. V lost 6 bases to trimming and J lost 7 bases; unmatched junction nucleotides: 20. Germline values: CDR1 LNHNV, CDR2 YYDKDF (reference sequence). The DNA of the CDR3 is TGTGCCACCAGTAGTGGAGGGGGACAGCTCTTTTTTGGTGGCTACACCTTC. Translation: CATSSGGGQLFFGGYTF. The entire variable domain, with the rest obtained from reference TRBV15 and TRBJ1-2, is as follows: DAMVIQNPRYQVTQFGKPVTLSCSQTLNHNVMYWYQQKSSQAPKLLFHYYDKDFNNEADTPDNFQSRRPNTSFCFLDIRSPGLGDTAMYLCATSSGGGQLFFGGYTFGSGTRLTVV.

Details on this clone: The junction does not match germline at one end; this may be a read error. The V call is TRBV6-4, the J call TRBJ1-2; the D is unclear. The CDR3 consists of 13 residues. Germline V gene lookup returns CDR1 MRHNA and CDR2 SNTAGT. This chain's CDR3 is CASREWDAGRIYF. CDR3 nucleotide sequence: TGTGCCAGCAGGGAGTGGGATGCTGGGAGGATATACTTC.